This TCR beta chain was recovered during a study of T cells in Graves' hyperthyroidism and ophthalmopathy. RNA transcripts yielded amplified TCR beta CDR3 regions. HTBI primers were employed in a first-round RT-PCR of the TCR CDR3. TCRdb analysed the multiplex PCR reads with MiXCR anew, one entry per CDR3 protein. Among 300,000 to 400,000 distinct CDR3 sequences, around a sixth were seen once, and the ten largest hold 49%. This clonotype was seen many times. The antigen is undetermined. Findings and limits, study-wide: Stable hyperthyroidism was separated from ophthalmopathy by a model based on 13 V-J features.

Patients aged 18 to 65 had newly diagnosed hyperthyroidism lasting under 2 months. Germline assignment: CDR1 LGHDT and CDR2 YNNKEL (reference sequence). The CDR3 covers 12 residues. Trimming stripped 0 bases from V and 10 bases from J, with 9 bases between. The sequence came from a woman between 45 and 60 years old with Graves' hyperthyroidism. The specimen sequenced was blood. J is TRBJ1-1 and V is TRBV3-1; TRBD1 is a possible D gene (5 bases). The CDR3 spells CASSQEGGGAFF. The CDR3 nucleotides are TGTGCCAGCAGCCAAGAGGGCGGGGGAGCTTTCTTT.